The 19 T cell receptor beta chains reported below all come from one sample, sequenced in a study of beta chain features in type 1 diabetes. General study points: TCRB CDR3s from Type 1 diabetes patients were moderately but significantly shorter in all four CD4+ subsets.

TCRB transcripts that were expressed got sequenced, as all of the isolated RNA had been reverse transcribed. The assay was immunoSEQ multiplex PCR, and TCRdb's table has in-frame clones only and misses some. The data contain 300,000 to 450,000 clones, roughly 9.8% of them singletons. Their antigen targets remain unknown. The sample consisted of central memory CD4+ T cells from blood. These TCRs come from a man younger than 40 with type 1 diabetes.

The sample holds a few counts of this clone. J is TRBJ2-5 and V is TRBV11-3; 10 bases line up with TRBD2. CDR1 SGHNT and CDR2 YENEEA come from the germline V gene. The V and J ends lost 4 bases and 2 bases, in that order; junction bases with no gene match: 4. This CDR3 contains 15 residues. CDR3: CASSSWTSGQETQYF. The CDR3 nucleotides are TGTGCCAGCAGCTCGTGGACTAGCGGACAAGAGACCCAGTACTTC. Variable domain in full (rest from reference TRBV11-3 and TRBJ2-5): EAGVVQSPRYKIIEKKQPVAFWCNPISGHNTLYWYLQNLGQGPELLIRYENEEAVDDSQLPKDRFSAERLKGVDSTLKIQPAELGDSAVYLCASSSWTSGQETQYFGPGTRLLVL.

The chain joins TRBV29-1 to TRBJ1-1, with D perhaps matching TRBD1 (5 bases). The CDR3 covers 12 residues. Trimming cost V 6 bases and J 4 bases, with 12 bases left between them. CDR1 is SQVTM, CDR2 ANQGSEA, per germline. The CDR3 DNA sequence: TGCAGCGTCATTAGGGGTTCCACTGAAGCTTTCTTT. The encoded protein is CSVIRGSTEAFF.

The rearrangement uses TRBV11-2 and TRBJ1-1; D remains unclear. Germline CDR1 is SGHAT and CDR2 is FQNNGV. The CDR3 is 13 residues long. With 5 bases removed from V and 3 bases from J, the gap between germline ends came to 10 bases. The DNA for the CDR3 is TGTGCCAGCAGCCCCGGGAGGGACACTGAAGCTTTCTTT. This gives the protein CASSPGRDTEAFF.

This clone was observed a handful of times. V is TRBV9 and J is TRBJ1-5; D not certain. There are 13 residues in the CDR3. Germline V lookup: CDR1 SGDLS, CDR2 YYNGEE. Trimming took 7 bases from V and 5 from J, leaving 13 bases between them. CDR3 coding DNA: TGTGCCAGCTCCGGGGAACCGGATCAGCCCCAGCATTTT. Residues: CASSGEPDQPQHF.

This clone was picked up many times. The genes are TRBV7-9 and TRBJ2-3; no clear D gene. Germline V CDR1 and CDR2: SEHNR, FQNEAQ (reference sequence). V lost 3 bases and J 1 base, leaving 11 bases between the germline ends. The CDR3 has 15 residues. The CDR3 reads CASSFPSGGTDTQYF. The CDR3 DNA is TGTGCCAGCAGCTTCCCTAGTGGAGGCACAGATACGCAGTATTTT.

The CDR3 DNA reads TGTGCCAGCAGATTCGGACAGGGGCCCTACGAGCAGTACTTC. This codes for CASRFGQGPYEQYF. The gene calls are TRBV7-2 and TRBJ2-7, with 9 bases identical to TRBD1. The V segment lost 6 bases and the J segment 2 bases; nucleotides outside the gene matches: 5. Germline CDR1 and CDR2: SGHTA and FQGNSA. The CDR3 is made up of 14 amino acids.

The chain couples TRBV27 to TRBJ1-2, with a possible D match to TRBD1 (5 bases). V shed 2 bases and J shed 5 bases, with 15 bases lying between them. The CDR3 totals 15 residues. Germline-derived CDR1 and CDR2 are MNHEY and SMNVEV (reference sequence). The CDR3 bases are TGTGCCAGCAGTTTAAGCGGGGGGTCCCTGTATGGCTACACCTTC. It translates to CASSLSGGSLYGYTF.

The sample holds a few counts of this clone. The rearrangement links TRBV7-2 to TRBJ2-7, with 7 nucleotides matching TRBD2. The CDR3 totals 15 residues. The V gene end was trimmed by 4 bases and the J gene end by 4 bases; junction bases not matched to a gene: 10. Per the germline V gene, CDR1 is SGHTA and CDR2 is FQGNSA. DNA of the CDR3: TGTGCCAGCAGCTCCAGCGGCGGGAGTTGGTACGAGCAGTACTTC. This sequence encodes CASSSSGGSWYEQYF.

The chain uses TRBV6-5 and TRBJ2-7; possible D gene TRBD1, 6 bases. V was trimmed by 6 bases and J by 1 base, leaving 10 bases between them. The germline V gene encodes CDR1 MNHEY and CDR2 SVGAGI. The CDR3 consists of 13 residues. The CDR3 is CASRTQGSYEQYF. CDR3 DNA sequence: TGTGCCAGCAGGACACAGGGATCCTACGAGCAGTACTTC.

In its sample, this clone was seen a few times. V and J are TRBV27 and TRBJ2-3, with D possibly TRBD1 on 6 matching bases. CDR1 is MNHEY and CDR2 is SMNVEV in the germline V gene (reference sequence). Trimming cost V 5 bases and J 10 bases, with 19 bases left between them. The CDR3 runs 14 residues. The CDR3 DNA reads TGTGCCAGCAGTCTCCGGGACATAAAGGATGCGCAGTATTTT. This translates into CASSLRDIKDAQYF.

This clone has a handful of counts. The CDR3: CASHGQGRDEQFF. DNA for the CDR3: TGTGCCAGCCATGGACAGGGGAGAGATGAGCAGTTCTTC. The V call is TRBV5-4, the J call TRBJ2-1; 9 bases are shared with TRBD1. Per germline, CDR1 SGHNT and CDR2 YYREEE (reference sequence). V gave up 7 bases and J gave up 8 bases; unmatched junction bases: 7. The CDR3 runs to 13 residues.

This chain joins TRBV2 and TRBJ2-4, with D possibly being TRBD1 (5 bases). The CDR3 runs to 14 residues. Deletions cut 1 base from V and 3 bases from J, with 7 bases between. CDR1 and CDR2 (germline): SNHLY, FYNNEI. CDR3 DNA: TGTGCCAGCAGTGAAGAGGGGCACAAAAACATTCAGTACTTC. Its protein product is CASSEEGHKNIQYF.

V and J are TRBV5-4 and TRBJ1-1; D is uncertain. Germline CDR1 SGHNT, CDR2 YYREEE (reference sequence). The CDR3 consists of 15 residues. Trimming took off 4 bases at V and 4 bases at J, with 17 bases between the two ends. CDR3 bases: TGTGCCAGCAGCCCTCGGTCCCAAACAGCCACTGAAGCTTTCTTT. Protein product: CASSPRSQTATEAFF.

The table lists this clone with a few counts. The genes are TRBV5-6 and TRBJ2-5, with a tentative D call TRBD1 (6 bases). The germline CDR1 and CDR2 sequences are SGHDT and YYEEEE. Trimming shortened V by 1 base and J by 5 bases, and 12 bases separated the two germline ends. The CDR3 contains 14 residues. CDR3 region: CASSLKTGRETQYF. The CDR3 DNA is TGTGCCAGCAGCTTGAAAACAGGGCGTGAGACCCAGTACTTC.

This clone was picked up many times. The chain combines TRBV2 with TRBJ2-5; 8 bases map to TRBD2. The J segment lost 1 base and the V segment lost 5 bases, leaving 0 bases of the junction unmatched. Looked up from germline, CDR1 is SNHLY and CDR2 is FYNNEI. The CDR3 spans 13 residues. DNA for the CDR3: TGTGCCAGCAGTAGCGGGGGCCAAGAGACCCAGTACTTC. It encodes CASSSGGQETQYF.

The chain is built from TRBV6-5 and TRBJ2-6; D gene ambiguous. The V gene's germline CDR1 is MNHEY and CDR2 SVGAGI. V lost 9 bases and J 0 bases, leaving 6 bases between the germline ends. The CDR3 has 13 residues. The CDR3 bases are TGTGCCAGTGACATCTCTGGGGCCAACGTCCTGACTTTC. It encodes CASDISGANVLTF.

CDR3 residues: CASSLPLTRNEQFF. CDR3 in DNA: TGTGCCAGCAGCTTGCCCCTGACTAGGAATGAGCAGTTCTTC. The chain links TRBV7-2 to TRBJ2-1; D might be TRBD2 (6 bases). Germline V gene data show CDR1 as SGHTA and CDR2 as FQGNSA. The CDR3 extends over 14 amino acids. The V gene lost 3 bases and the J gene lost 7 bases, with 13 bases spanning the gap.

The chain recombines TRBV29-1 with TRBJ2-3, with D hard to call. The germline V gene has CDR1 SQVTM and CDR2 ANQGSEA. The CDR3 is 16 amino acids. Trimming took off 5 bases at V and 4 bases at J, with 22 bases between the two ends. This CDR3 is CSVKVDTPLDSDTQYF. CDR3 DNA sequence: TGCAGCGTTAAAGTTGACACTCCTCTTGATTCAGATACGCAGTATTTT.

The sample holds a few counts of this clone. The rearrangement links TRBV28 to TRBJ2-3; 11 nucleotides match TRBD2. J was trimmed by 2 bases and V by 7 bases; bases with no gene match: 5. The germline V gene has CDR1 MDHEN and CDR2 SYDVKM. The CDR3 runs 15 residues. The CDR3 loop is CASTHSGRATDTQYF. CDR3 nucleotide sequence: TGTGCCAGCACTCATAGCGGGAGGGCCACAGATACGCAGTATTTT. Full variable domain (remainder filled in from reference TRBV28 and TRBJ2-3): DVKVTQSSRYLVKRTGEKVFLECVQDMDHENMFWYRQDPGLGLRLIYFSYDVKMKEKGDIPEGYSVSREKKERFSLILESASTNQTSMYLCASTHSGRATDTQYFGPGTRLTVL.